These T cell receptor beta chains were read from a single sample in a study of blood T cell repertoires in COVID-19. Generated by immunoSEQ multiplex PCR, the TCRdb table keeps only in-frame clones and is missing some. The sample has almost 300,000 clones; around 84% are singletons. The sequenced sample was peripheral blood. These receptors all come from a man aged 70 or older with acute or convalescent COVID-19. The CDR3 runs from the conserved cysteine through the conserved F or W. The order of the fields is V gene, J gene, CDR3 protein.

V gene: TRBV9; J gene: TRBJ2-2; CDR3 protein: CASSDRGNTGELFF
V gene: TRBV15; J gene: TRBJ1-4; CDR3 protein: CATSRQGQANEKLFF
V gene: TRBV28; J gene: TRBJ1-6; CDR3 protein: CASSIGQGLGFYSPLHF
V gene: TRBV18; J gene: TRBJ1-6; CDR3 protein: CASSPGGVNSPLHF
V gene: TRBV20-1; J gene: TRBJ2-1; CDR3 protein: CSASVNGGYNEQFF
V gene: TRBV6-1; J gene: TRBJ1-2; CDR3 protein: CASSESVTGAYGYTF
V gene: TRBV5-1; J gene: TRBJ2-1; CDR3 protein: CASSLGSGRGDEQFF
V gene: TRBV2; J gene: TRBJ1-4; CDR3 protein: CASSEEDTDYEKLFF
V gene: TRBV28; J gene: TRBJ1-3; CDR3 protein: CASSSSGSGGNTIYF
V gene: TRBV11-3; J gene: TRBJ2-1; CDR3 protein: CASRPYRDYFYNEQFF
V gene: TRBV24-1; J gene: TRBJ2-1; CDR3 protein: CATSDLGGSSYNEQFF
V gene: TRBV11-3; J gene: TRBJ2-1; CDR3 protein: CASSLTGEYNEQFF
V gene: TRBV27; J gene: TRBJ2-5; CDR3 protein: CASSFLGAETQYF
V gene: TRBV28; J gene: TRBJ1-1; CDR3 protein: CASSPNSEAFF
V gene: TRBV5-5; J gene: TRBJ1-1; CDR3 protein: CASSFRDRMFMNTEAFF
V gene: TRBV28; J gene: TRBJ2-1; CDR3 protein: CASRLGAGNEQFF
V gene: TRBV23-1; J gene: TRBJ2-2; CDR3 protein: CASRQPGQLSGMSPGELFF
V gene: TRBV18; J gene: TRBJ1-2; CDR3 protein: CASSPEDSYGYTF
V gene: TRBV5-1; J gene: TRBJ2-2; CDR3 protein: CASISSVTGELFF
V gene: TRBV28; J gene: TRBJ1-2; CDR3 protein: CASGREGNYGYTF
V gene: TRBV28; J gene: TRBJ1-1; CDR3 protein: CASSSRQAYDTEAFF
V gene: TRBV28; J gene: TRBJ1-5; CDR3 protein: CASSLWTGGNSNQPQHF
V gene: TRBV3-1/TRBV3-2; J gene: TRBJ2-7; CDR3 protein: CASSKRWGGAQVYEQYF
V gene: TRBV2; J gene: TRBJ1-4; CDR3 protein: CASSSTGGSEKLFF
V gene: TRBV28; J gene: TRBJ1-1; CDR3 protein: CASSLGTGEAFF
V gene: TRBV6-2/TRBV6-3; J gene: TRBJ1-2; CDR3 protein: CASSYQDRDGYTF
V gene: TRBV9; J gene: TRBJ2-2; CDR3 protein: CASSKLAGGSTGELFF
V gene: TRBV19; J gene: TRBJ1-5; CDR3 protein: CASSPREAGPQHF
V gene: TRBV7-2; J gene: TRBJ1-6; CDR3 protein: CASSNRQGNSPLHF
V gene: TRBV7-8; J gene: TRBJ2-3; CDR3 protein: CASSFVAGATDTQYF
V gene: TRBV4-2; J gene: TRBJ2-6; CDR3 protein: CASSQVSGGASGANVLTF
V gene: TRBV2; J gene: TRBJ2-5; CDR3 protein: CASSEHGAGETQYF
V gene: TRBV10-3; J gene: TRBJ2-4; CDR3 protein: CAISSDRDTNIQYF
V gene: TRBV7-9; J gene: TRBJ2-2; CDR3 protein: CASSSKTGENTGELFF
V gene: TRBV25-1; J gene: TRBJ1-6; CDR3 protein: CASSNPGDSPLHF
V gene: TRBV4-2; J gene: TRBJ2-3; CDR3 protein: CASSQGDSYAARTDTQYF
V gene: TRBV2; J gene: TRBJ1-2; CDR3 protein: CASSSSQGARNYGYTF
V gene: TRBV6-5; J gene: TRBJ1-1; CDR3 protein: CASSQGRMGSTEAFF
V gene: TRBV18; J gene: TRBJ1-2; CDR3 protein: CASSSQGPTYGYTF
V gene: TRBV5-5; J gene: TRBJ2-3; CDR3 protein: CASSSGGLSTDTQYF
V gene: TRBV7-2; J gene: TRBJ2-3; CDR3 protein: CASSLRQGEGTDTQYF
V gene: TRBV25-1; J gene: TRBJ2-5; CDR3 protein: CASSEGRAYQETQYF
V gene: TRBV7-8; J gene: TRBJ2-5; CDR3 protein: CASSLVGGPSGETQYF
V gene: TRBV2; J gene: TRBJ2-1; CDR3 protein: CASSDGTRKQFF
V gene: TRBV9; J gene: TRBJ1-4; CDR3 protein: CASSVGDMGLEKLFF